This T cell receptor beta chain was obtained from a study of graft-versus-host responses after intestinal transplantation. The method was immunoSEQ multiplex PCR; TCRdb's version includes in-frame clones alone and lacks a portion of them. Seen here are over 100,000 clones, around 90% observed once, and the top ten hold roughly 0.24%. V lost 5 bases and J lost 7; bases outside the gene matches: 16. This CDR3 has 18 residues. The germline V gene encodes CDR1 SQVTM and CDR2 ANQGSEA. In the case of this clone: Its target is unknown.

Broader study findings: Some GvH clones were seen earlier in gut or blood, suggesting intestinal origin.

The rearrangement joins TRBV29-1 to TRBJ2-1, with TRBD2 matching over 14 bases. This clonotype originated in a human donor who was the organ donor for an intestinal transplant. The sequencing here drew on unstimulated CD4+ T cells sorted from spleen or lymph node cells, taken before transplant. CDR3 in amino acids: CSVLKLPGTSGRVNEQFF. CDR3 in DNA: TGCAGCGTTCTGAAATTGCCCGGGACTAGCGGGAGAGTAAATGAGCAGTTCTTC.